Detailed here is one TCR beta chain. Its specificity is not known. The source of the sample is a study of PD-1 blockade in classical Hodgkin lymphoma. Overall study context: Nivolumab 3 mg/kg was given intravenously every 2 weeks. Study outcomes and limitations: With respect to the repertoire differences, their causes, possibly disease activity or prior therapy, remain undefined. By cycle point C4D1, TCR diversity had risen significantly in CD4+ cells (but not CD8+ cells).

All patients relapsed after autologous stem cell transplantation, and brentuximab vedotin exposure varied. Complete response, partial response or progressive disease were the best responses. The data were produced by immunoSEQ multiplex PCR, yet TCRdb's version contains in-frame clones alone and is incomplete. The sample includes 66,000 or so clones, 71% of them seen just once. CDR3 size: 13 residues. The germline V and J ends were trimmed by 2 bases and 1 base, with 6 bases remaining between them. Germline V CDR1 and CDR2: SNHLY, FYNNEI. The origin of this receptor is a human donor with classical Hodgkin lymphoma. Sequenced material: peripheral blood mononuclear cells (PBMCs), taken before the second cycle of nivolumab. The rearrangement joins TRBV2 to TRBJ2-7; D uncertain. DNA for the CDR3: TGTGCCAGCAGTGAATGGGATTCCTACGAGCAGTACTTC. It codes for CASSEWDSYEQYF.